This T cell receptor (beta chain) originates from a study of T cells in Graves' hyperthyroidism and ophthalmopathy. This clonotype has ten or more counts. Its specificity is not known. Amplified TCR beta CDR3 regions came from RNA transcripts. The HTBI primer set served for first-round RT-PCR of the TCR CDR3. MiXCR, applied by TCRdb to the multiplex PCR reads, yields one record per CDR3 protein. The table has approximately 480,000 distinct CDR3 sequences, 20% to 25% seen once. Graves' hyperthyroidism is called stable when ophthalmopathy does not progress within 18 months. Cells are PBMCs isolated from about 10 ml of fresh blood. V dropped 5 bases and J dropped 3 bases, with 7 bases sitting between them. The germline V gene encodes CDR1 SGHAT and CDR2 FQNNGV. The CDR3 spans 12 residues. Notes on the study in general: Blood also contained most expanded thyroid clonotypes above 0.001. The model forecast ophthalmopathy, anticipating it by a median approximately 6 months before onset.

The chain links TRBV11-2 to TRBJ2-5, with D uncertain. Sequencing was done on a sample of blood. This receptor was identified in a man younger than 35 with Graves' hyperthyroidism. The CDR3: CASSEKKETQYF. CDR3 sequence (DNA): TGTGCCAGCAGCGAGAAGAAAGAGACCCAGTACTTC.